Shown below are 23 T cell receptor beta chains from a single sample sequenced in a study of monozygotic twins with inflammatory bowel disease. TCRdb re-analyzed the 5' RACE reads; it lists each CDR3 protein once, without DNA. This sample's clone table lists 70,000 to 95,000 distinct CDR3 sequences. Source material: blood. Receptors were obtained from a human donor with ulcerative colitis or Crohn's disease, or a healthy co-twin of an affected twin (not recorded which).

The CDR3 spells CASSPRTGGARVSTEAFF. The genes are TRBV19 and TRBJ1-1; TCRdb's D call of TRBD1 is untestable without DNA. CDR1 and CDR2 (germline): LNHDA, SQIVND (reference sequence). The CDR3 extends over 18 amino acids.

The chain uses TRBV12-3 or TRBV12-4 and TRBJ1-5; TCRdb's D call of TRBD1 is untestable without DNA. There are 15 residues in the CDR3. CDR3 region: CASSLKGIGNQPQHF.

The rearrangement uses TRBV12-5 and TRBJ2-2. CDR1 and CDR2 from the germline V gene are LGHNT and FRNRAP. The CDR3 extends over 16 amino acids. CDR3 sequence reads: CASGLDQASYTGELFF.

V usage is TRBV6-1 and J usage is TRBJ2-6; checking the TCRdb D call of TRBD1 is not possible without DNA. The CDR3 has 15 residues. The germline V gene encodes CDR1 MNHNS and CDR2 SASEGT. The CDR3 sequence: CASSTGSSGANVLTF.

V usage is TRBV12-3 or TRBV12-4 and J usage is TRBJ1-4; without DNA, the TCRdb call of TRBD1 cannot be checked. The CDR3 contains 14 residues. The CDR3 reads CASSFTGVNEKLFF.

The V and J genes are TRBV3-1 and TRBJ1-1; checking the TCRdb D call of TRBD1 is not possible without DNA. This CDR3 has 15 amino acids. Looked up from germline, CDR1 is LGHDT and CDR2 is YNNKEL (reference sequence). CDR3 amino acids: CASSQDPVRGGGAFF. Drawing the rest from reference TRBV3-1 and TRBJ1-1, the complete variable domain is DTAVSQTPKYLVTQMGNDKSIKCEQNLGHDTMYWYKQDSKKFLKIMFSYNNKELIINETVPNRFSPKSPDKAHLNLHINSLELGDSAVYFCASSQDPVRGGGAFFGQGTRLTVV.

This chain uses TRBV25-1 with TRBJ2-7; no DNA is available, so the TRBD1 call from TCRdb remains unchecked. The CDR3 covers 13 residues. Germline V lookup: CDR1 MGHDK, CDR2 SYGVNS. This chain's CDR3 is CASSINRGSEQYF.

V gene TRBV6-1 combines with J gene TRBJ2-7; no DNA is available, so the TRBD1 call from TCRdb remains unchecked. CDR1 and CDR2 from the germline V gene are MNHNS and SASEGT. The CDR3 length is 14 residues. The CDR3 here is CASRAQGSAYEQYF.

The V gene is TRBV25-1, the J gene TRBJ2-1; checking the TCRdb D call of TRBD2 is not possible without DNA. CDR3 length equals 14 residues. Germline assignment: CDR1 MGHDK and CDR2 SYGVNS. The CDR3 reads CASSGGRAYNEQFF.

CDR3 region: CASSPPGTGQTPLHF. V gene TRBV3-1 combines with J gene TRBJ1-6; the TCRdb D gene call, TRBD1, has no DNA to confirm it. Germline V gene lookup returns CDR1 LGHDT and CDR2 YNNKEL (reference sequence). CDR3 length equals 15 residues.

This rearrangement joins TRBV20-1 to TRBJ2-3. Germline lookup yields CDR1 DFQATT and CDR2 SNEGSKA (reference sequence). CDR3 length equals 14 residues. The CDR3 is CSARAVTSTDTQYF.

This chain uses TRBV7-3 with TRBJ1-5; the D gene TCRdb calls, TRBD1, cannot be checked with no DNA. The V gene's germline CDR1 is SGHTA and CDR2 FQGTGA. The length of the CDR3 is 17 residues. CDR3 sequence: CASSAPPGALSNRPQHF.

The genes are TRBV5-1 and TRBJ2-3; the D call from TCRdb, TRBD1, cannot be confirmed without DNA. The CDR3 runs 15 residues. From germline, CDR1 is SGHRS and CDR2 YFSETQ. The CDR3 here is CASSPPGTRTDTQYF.

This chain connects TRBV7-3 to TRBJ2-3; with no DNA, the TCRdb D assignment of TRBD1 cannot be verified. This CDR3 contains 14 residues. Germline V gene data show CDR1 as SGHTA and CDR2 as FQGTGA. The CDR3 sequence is CASSPFVGADTQYF.

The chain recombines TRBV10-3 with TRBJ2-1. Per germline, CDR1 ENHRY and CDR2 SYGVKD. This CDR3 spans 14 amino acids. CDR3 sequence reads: CAIRSGGSYNEQFF.

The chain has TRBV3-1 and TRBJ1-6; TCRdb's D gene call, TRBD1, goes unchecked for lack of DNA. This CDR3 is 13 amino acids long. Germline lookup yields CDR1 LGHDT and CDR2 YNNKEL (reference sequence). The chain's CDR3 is CASSQDWGLPLHF.

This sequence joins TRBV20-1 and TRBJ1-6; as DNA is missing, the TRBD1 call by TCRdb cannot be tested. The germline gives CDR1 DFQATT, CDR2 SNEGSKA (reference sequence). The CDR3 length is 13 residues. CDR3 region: CSAPGRNNSPLHF.

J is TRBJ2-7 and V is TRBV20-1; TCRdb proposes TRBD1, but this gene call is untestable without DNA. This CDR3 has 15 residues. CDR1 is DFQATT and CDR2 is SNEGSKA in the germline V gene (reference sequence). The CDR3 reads CSAPAGGYRPYEQYF.

CDR3 protein: CSVTGLADYEQYF. The chain couples TRBV29-1 to TRBJ2-7; there is no DNA to check the TCRdb D call of TRBD2. In germline, CDR1 is SQVTM, CDR2 ANQGSEA. The CDR3 runs 13 residues.

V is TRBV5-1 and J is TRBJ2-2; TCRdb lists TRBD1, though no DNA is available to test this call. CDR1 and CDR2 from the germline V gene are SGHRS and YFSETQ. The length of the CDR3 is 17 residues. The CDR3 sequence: CASSPAPGQGLTGELFF.

This CDR3 reads CASSVIQSPILPQHF. V and J are TRBV2 and TRBJ1-5. The germline CDR1 and CDR2 sequences are SNHLY and FYNNEI. The CDR3 length is 15 residues.

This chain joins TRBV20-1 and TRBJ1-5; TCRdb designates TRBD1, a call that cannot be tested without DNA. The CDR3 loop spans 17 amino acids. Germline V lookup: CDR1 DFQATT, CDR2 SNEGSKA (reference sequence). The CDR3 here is CSARERAGNWGNQPQHF.

The CDR3 sequence: CASSFPSGFGQGNSPLHF. The chain recombines TRBV11-2 with TRBJ1-6; the TCRdb D gene call, TRBD1, has no DNA to confirm it. CDR1 SGHAT and CDR2 FQNNGV come from the germline V gene. The CDR3 runs 18 residues.